The present T cell receptor (beta chain) was sequenced within a study of blood T cell repertoires in COVID-19 (dated by TCRdb to about 2020). Broadly, across the study: Samples covering the acute and convalescent phases of COVID-19 were provided by collaborators in the United States, Italy and Spain. The prospective study material was composed of cDNA or gDNA derived from T cells, B-cell-depleted T cells, or PBMCs. Subjects who had been exposed to COVID-19, were actively infected with it, or had recovered from it provided the deeply sampled blood TCRbeta repertoires that made up the dataset. The repertoires were released in a freely available public database intended as a resource for research on the immune response to SARS-CoV-2. Samples came from the ongoing ImmuneRACE study (first 160 participants) plus 1,254 subjects from 6 global collaborators. A de-identified subject ID, COVID-19 status, age in years and sex were almost always included in the sample metadata. HLA class I and class II types, where available, came from metadata supplied by the sample provider rather than from assay-based typing. Findings and caveats that apply to the study as a whole: The quantity of clinical and demographic metadata differed by source and by participant and was supplied without curation.

Collaborating institutions collected whole blood in K2EDTA tubes following their own protocols. For TCRbeta analysis, collaborator samples were shipped as frozen whole blood, as isolated PBMCs, or as DNA extracted from either sample type. TCRbeta CDR3 regions were amplified from genomic DNA by means of the immunoSEQ Assay, a bias-controlled multiplex PCR. Regarding the original processing steps: Nucleated cell counts per sample were estimated from amplification of reference gene primers within the assay. Sequence reads were collapsed and filtered to measure the absolute abundance of every unique TCRbeta CDR3 rearrangement. For each sample, productive Simpson clonality was calculated as the square root of Simpson's diversity index across productive rearrangements. TCRdb carries this immuneACCESS record with in-frame sequences only. Its versions omit some clonotypes, under half of them owing to an unresolved V gene in the studies checked, with the rest unexplained. The V and J calls and the clone size are those of that table, but D and trimming were determined from the DNA. Here the sample has about 330,000 clones; 88% occur a single time. The ten largest clones capture 3.5% to 4% of the sample.

On this clone itself: Its antigen is unknown. No base qualities exist here, and no much larger clone lies one base off it.

This TCR was sampled from a woman between 45 and 65 years old with active or convalescent COVID-19. Sample: peripheral blood.

The base sequence is TGTGCCAGCAGTTCTGAGGGACTGAACACCGGGGAGCTGTTTTTT. This sequence encodes CASSSEGLNTGELFF. The chain is made from TRBV2 and TRBJ2-2; TRBD2 is perhaps the D gene, given 6 matching bases. CDR1 and CDR2, per the germline V gene, are SNHLY and FYNNEI. V loses 5 bases, J loses 1 base, and the germline ends lie 11 bases apart. Spanning cysteine to phenylalanine, the CDR3 consists of 15 amino acids. Of all the DNA, just the CDR3 is kept, 45 bases in frame from base 1. The full variable domain, completed from the reference TRBV2 and TRBJ2-2 proteins outside the CDR3, reads EPEVTQTPSHQVTQMGQEVILRCVPISNHLYFYWYRQILGQKVEFLVSFYNNEISEKSEIFDDQFSVERPDGSNFTLKIRSTKLEDSAMYFCASSSEGLNTGELFFGEGSRLTVL.